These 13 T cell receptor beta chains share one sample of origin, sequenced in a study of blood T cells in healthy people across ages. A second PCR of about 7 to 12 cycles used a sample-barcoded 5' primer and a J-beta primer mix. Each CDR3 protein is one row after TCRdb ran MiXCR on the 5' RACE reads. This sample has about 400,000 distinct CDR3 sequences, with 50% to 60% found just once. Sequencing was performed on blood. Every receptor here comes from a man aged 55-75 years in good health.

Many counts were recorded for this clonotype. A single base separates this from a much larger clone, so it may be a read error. CDR3: CASGLSTARREQYF. CDR3 nucleotides: TGTGCCAGCGGTTTATCGACAGCCAGGCGGGAGCAGTACTTC. The chain carries TRBV12-3 or TRBV12-4 and TRBJ2-5, with 7 bases identical to TRBD2. The CDR3 is made up of 14 amino acids.

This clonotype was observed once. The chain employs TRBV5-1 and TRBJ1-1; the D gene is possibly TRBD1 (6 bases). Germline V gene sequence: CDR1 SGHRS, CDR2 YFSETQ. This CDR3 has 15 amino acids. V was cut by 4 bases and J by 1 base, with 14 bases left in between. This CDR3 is CASSSRQVGNTEAFF. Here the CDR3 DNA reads TGCGCCAGCAGCAGCCGACAGGTTGGGAACACTGAAGCTTTCTTT.

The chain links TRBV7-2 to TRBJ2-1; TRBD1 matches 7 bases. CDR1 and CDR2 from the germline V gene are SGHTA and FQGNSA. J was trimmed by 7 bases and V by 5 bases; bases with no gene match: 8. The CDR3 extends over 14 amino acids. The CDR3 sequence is CASSARQGVNEQFF. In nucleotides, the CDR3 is TGTGCCAGCAGCGCTAGACAGGGAGTTAATGAGCAGTTCTTC.

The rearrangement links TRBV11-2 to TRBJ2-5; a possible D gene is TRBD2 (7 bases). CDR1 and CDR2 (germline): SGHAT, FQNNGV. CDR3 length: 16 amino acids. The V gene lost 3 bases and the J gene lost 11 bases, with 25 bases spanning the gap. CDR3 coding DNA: TGTGCCAGCAGCTTTCTTATGGGGAGGGGGGACAATGAGCAGTACTTC. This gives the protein CASSFLMGRGDNEQYF.

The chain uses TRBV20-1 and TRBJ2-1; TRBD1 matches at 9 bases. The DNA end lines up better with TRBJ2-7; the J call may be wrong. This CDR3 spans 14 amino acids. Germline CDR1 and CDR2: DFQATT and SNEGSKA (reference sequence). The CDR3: CSPTDRGSYNEQYF. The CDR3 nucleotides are TGCAGTCCGACCGACAGGGGGTCCTACAATGAGCAGTACTTC.

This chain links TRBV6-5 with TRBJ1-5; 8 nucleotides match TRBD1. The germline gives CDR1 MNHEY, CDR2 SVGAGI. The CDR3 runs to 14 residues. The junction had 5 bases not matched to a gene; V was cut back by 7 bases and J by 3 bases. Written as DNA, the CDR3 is TGTGCCAGCAAGACACAGGGGGACAATCAGCCCCAGCATTTT. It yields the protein CASKTQGDNQPQHF.

The CDR3 region is CSAPRLNTEAFF. The DNA of the CDR3 is TGCAGTGCTCCCCGCCTGAACACTGAAGCTTTCTTT. V and J are TRBV20-1 and TRBJ1-1; no clear D. Trimming stripped 5 bases from V and 0 bases from J, with 7 bases between. This CDR3 spans 12 amino acids. The germline CDR1 and CDR2 sequences are DFQATT and SNEGSKA (reference sequence).

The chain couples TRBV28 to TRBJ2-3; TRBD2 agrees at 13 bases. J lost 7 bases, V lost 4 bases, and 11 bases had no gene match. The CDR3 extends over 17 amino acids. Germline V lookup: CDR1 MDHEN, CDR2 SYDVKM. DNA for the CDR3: TGTGCCAGCAGTTCAACTAGCGGGAGGGCCCCTCGACATACGCAGTATTTT. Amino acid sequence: CASSSTSGRAPRHTQYF.

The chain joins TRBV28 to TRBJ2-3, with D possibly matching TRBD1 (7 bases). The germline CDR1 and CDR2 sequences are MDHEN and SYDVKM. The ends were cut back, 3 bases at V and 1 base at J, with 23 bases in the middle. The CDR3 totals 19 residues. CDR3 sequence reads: CASSLKASGGLSRTDTQYF. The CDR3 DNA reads TGTGCCAGCAGTTTGAAGGCGTCAGGGGGGCTATCACGCACAGATACGCAGTATTTT.

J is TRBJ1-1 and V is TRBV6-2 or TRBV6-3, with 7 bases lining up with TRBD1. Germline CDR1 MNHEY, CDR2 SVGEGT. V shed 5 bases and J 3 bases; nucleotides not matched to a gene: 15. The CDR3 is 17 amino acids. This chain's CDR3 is CASSRGTVLLLDTEAFF. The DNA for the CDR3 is TGTGCCAGCAGTCGGGGGACAGTTCTATTACTGGACACTGAAGCTTTCTTT.

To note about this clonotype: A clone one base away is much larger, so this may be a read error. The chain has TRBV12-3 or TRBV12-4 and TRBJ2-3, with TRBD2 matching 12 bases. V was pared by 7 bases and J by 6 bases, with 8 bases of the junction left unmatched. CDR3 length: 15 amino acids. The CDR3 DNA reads TGTGCCAGCACCCGACTAGCGGGAGAAGGGGATACGCAGTATTTT. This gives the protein CASTRLAGEGDTQYF.

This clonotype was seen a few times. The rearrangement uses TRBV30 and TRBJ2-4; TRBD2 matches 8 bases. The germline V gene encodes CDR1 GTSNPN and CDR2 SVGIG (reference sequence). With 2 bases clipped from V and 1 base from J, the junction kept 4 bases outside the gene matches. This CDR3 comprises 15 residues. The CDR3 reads CAWSKAGAAKNIQYF. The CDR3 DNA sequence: TGTGCCTGGAGTAAAGCGGGGGCGGCCAAAAACATTCAGTACTTC.

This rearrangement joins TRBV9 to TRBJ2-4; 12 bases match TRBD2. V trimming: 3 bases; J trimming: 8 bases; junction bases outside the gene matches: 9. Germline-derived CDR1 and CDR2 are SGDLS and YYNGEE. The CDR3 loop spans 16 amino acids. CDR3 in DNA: TGTGCCAGCAGCGCGACTACTAGCGGGAGGAGGGACATTCAGTACTTC. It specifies CASSATTSGRRDIQYF.